Below, one TCR beta chain is given with its context. Time point: peak reinfection, 3 to 8 weeks after reinfection detection. TCR sequencing was done directly ex vivo on sorted cells, without expansion in vitro. At all three reinfection time points, viable CD3+ CD8+ CD45RO- cells from a couple of donors served as controls. This sample was included in a study of memory CD8 T cells in hepatitis C reinfection. Trimming removed 0 bases from V and 5 bases from J, with 16 bases in between. Germline CDR1 LNHNV, CDR2 YYDKDF (reference sequence). The CDR3 runs 16 residues. Method: immunoSEQ multiplex PCR; TCRdb's copy keeps in-frame clones and lacks some. Of about 45,000 clones in the sample, approximately 87% were seen once.

The TCR originated in a young man with hepatitis C virus infection. The sample taken for sequencing was naive CD8+ T cells sorted from blood. The chain has TRBV15 and TRBJ2-5; D perhaps matches TRBD2 (7 bases). The DNA for the CDR3 is TGTGCCACCAGCAGAGATCGGGGAGGGGGTTGGGAGACCCAGTACTTC. Translation gives CATSRDRGGGWETQYF.